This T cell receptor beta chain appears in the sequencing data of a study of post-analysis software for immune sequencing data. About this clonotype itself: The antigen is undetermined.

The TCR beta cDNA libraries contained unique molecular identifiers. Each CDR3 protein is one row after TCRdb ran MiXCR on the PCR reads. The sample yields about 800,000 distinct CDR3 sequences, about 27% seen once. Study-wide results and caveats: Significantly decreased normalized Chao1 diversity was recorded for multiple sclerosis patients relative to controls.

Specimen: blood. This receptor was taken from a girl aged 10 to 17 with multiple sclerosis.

This CDR3 is CASSLTSIYEQYF. The CDR3 coding sequence is TGTGCCAGCAGCTTAACATCGATCTACGAGCAGTACTTC. The gene calls are TRBV7-2 and TRBJ2-7; D is uncertain. Trimming took 2 bases from V and 3 from J, leaving 8 bases between them. Germline CDR1 and CDR2: SGHTA and FQGNSA. The CDR3 loop spans 13 amino acids.